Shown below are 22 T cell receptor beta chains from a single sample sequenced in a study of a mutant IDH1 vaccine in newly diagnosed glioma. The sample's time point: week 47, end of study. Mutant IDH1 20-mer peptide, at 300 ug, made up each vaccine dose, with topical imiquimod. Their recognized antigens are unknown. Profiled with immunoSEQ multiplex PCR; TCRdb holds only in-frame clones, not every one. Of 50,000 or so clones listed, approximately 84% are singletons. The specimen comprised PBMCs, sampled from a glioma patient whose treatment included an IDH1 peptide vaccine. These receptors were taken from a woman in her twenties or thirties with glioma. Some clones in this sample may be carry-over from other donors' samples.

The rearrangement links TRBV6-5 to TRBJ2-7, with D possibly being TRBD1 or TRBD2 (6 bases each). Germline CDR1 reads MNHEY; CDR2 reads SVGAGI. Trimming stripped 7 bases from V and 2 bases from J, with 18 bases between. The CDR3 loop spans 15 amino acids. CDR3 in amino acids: CASISSGGHTYEQYF. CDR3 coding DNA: TGTGCCAGCATCTCCTCCGGGGGACACACCTACGAGCAGTACTTC.

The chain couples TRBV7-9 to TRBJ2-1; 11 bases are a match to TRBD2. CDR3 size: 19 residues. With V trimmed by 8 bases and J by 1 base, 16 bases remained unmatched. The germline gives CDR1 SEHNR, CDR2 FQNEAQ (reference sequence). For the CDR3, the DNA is TGTGCCAGCCCCCCGGGGGGTAGCGGGAGGGGTTCTTCCTACAATGAGCAGTTCTTC. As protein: CASPPGGSGRGSSYNEQFF.

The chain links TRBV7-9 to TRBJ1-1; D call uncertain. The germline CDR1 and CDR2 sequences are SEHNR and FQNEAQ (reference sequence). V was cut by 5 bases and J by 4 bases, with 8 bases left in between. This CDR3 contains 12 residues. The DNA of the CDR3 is TGTGCCAGCAGCCGGGTCTCCACTGAAGCTTTCTTT. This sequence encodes CASSRVSTEAFF.

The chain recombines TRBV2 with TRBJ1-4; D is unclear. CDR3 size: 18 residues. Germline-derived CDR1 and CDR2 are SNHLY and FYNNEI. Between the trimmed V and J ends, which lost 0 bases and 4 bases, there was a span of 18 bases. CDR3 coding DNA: TGTGCCAGCAGTGAAGCACATATAGGTGGCGTACATAATGAAAAACTGTTTTTT. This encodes CASSEAHIGGVHNEKLFF.

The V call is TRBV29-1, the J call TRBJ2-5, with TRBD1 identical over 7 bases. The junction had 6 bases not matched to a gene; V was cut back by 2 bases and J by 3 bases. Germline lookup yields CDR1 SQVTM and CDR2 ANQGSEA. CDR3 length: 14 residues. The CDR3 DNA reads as TGCAGCGTTGAAAGGGGGCCAGGAGAAGAGACCCAGTACTTC. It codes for CSVERGPGEETQYF.

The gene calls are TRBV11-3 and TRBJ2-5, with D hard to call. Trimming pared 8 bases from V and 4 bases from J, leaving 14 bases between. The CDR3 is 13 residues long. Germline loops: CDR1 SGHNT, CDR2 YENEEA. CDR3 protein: CASALAVRETQYF. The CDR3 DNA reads TGTGCCAGCGCCCTTGCCGTTAGAGAGACCCAGTACTTC.

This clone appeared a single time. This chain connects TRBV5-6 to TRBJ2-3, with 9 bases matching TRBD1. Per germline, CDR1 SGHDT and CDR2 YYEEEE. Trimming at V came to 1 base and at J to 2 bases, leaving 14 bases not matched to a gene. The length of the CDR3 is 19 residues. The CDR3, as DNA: TGTGCCAGCAGCTTGTACATACAGTCCGGGACAGGGCTCACAGATACGCAGTATTTT. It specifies CASSLYIQSGTGLTDTQYF.

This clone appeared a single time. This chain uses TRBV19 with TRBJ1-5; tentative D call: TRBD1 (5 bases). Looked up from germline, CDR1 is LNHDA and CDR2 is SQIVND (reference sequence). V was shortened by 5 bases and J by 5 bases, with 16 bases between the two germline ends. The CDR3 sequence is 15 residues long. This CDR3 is CASSPEPGRYQPQHF. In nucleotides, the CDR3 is TGTGCCAGTAGTCCCGAACCGGGGCGATATCAGCCCCAGCATTTT.

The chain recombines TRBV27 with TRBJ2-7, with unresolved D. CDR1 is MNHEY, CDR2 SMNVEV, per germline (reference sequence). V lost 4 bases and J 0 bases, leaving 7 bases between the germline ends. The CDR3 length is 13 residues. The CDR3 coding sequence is TGTGCCAGCAGTTACGCGGACTCCTACGAGCAGTACTTC. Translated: CASSYADSYEQYF.

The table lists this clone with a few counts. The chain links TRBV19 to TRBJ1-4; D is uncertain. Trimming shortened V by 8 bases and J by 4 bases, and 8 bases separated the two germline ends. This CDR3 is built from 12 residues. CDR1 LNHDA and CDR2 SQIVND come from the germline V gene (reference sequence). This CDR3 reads CASEGSNEKLFF. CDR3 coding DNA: TGTGCCAGTGAAGGGAGTAATGAAAAACTGTTTTTT.

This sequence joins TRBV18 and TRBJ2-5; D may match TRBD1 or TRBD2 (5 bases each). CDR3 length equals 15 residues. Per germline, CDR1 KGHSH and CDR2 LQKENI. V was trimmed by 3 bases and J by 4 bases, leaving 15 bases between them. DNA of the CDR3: TGTGCCAGCTCACCCCGGGAAGGGGCCATAGAGACCCAGTACTTC. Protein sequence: CASSPREGAIETQYF.

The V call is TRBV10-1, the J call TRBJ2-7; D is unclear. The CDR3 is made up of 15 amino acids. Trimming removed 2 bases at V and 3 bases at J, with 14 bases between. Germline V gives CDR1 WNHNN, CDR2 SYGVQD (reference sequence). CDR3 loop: CASSEGKLAIYEQYF. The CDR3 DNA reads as TGCGCCAGCAGTGAGGGTAAGCTCGCCATCTACGAGCAGTACTTC.

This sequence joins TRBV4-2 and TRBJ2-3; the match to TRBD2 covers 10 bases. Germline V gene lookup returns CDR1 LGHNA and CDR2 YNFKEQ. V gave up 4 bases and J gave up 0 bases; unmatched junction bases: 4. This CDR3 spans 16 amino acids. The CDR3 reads CASSLMTSGSTDTQYF. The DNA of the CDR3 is TGTGCCAGCAGCCTCATGACTAGCGGGAGCACAGATACGCAGTATTTT.

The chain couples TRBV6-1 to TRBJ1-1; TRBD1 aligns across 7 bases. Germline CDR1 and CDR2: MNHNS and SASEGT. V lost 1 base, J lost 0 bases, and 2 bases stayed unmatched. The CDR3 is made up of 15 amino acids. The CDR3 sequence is CASSEEGAVNTEAFF. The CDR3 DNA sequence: TGTGCCAGCAGTGAAGAGGGGGCAGTGAACACTGAAGCTTTCTTT.

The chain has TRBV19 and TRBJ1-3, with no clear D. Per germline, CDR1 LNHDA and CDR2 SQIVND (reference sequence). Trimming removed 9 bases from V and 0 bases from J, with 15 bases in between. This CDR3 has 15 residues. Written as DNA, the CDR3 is TGTGCCAGCACCGGGTCCCCGGTCTCTGGAAACACCATATATTTT. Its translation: CASTGSPVSGNTIYF.

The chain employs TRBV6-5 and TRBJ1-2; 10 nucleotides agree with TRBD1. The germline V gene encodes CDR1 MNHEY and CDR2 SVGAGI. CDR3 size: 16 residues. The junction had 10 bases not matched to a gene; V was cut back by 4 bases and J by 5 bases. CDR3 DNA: TGTGCCAGCAGTTCTTTGTCTGGACAGGGGGGTTATGGCTACACCTTC. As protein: CASSSLSGQGGYGYTF.

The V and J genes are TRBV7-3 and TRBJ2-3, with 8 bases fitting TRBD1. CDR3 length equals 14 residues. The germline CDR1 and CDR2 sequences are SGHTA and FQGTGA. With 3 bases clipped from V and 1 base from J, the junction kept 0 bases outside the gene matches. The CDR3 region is CASSLTGGTDTQYF. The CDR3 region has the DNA TGTGCCAGCAGCTTGACAGGGGGCACAGATACGCAGTATTTT.

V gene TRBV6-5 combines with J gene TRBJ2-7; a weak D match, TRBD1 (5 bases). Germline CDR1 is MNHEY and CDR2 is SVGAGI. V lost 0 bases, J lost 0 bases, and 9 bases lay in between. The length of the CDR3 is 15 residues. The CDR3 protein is CASSYSRTSSYEQYF. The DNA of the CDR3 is TGTGCCAGCAGTTACTCCCGGACAAGCTCCTACGAGCAGTACTTC.

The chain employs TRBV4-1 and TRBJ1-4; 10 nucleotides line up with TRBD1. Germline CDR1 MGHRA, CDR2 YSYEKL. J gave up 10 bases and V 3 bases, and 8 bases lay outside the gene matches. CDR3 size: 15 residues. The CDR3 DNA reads TGCGCCAGCAGCCAGGGGGACAGGGGCGGTGGAAAACTGTTTTTT. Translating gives CASSQGDRGGGKLFF.

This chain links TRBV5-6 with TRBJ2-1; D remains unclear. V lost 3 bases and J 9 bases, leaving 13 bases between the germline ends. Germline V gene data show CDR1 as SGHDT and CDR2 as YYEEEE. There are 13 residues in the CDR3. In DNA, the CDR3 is TGTGCCAGCAGCTCGGGCGGTGTGGTTGAGCAGTTCTTC. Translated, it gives CASSSGGVVEQFF. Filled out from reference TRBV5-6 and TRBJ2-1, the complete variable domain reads DAGVTQSPTHLIKTRGQQVTLRCSPKSGHDTVSWYQQALGQGPQFIFQYYEEEERQRGNFPDRFSGHQFPNYSSELNVNALLLGDSALYLCASSSGGVVEQFFGPGTRLTVL.

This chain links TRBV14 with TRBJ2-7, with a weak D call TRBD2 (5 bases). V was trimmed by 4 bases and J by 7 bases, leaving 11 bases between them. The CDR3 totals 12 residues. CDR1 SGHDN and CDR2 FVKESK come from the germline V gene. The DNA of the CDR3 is TGTGCCAGCAGCCTCGGGCCGGGGGAGCAGTACTTC. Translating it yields CASSLGPGEQYF.

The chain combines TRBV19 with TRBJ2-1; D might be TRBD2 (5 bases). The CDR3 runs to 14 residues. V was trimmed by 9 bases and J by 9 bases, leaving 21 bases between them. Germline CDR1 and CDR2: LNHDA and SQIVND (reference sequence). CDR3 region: CASTPLAGVSEQFF. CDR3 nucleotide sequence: TGTGCCAGCACCCCCCTAGCCGGAGTATCTGAGCAGTTCTTC.